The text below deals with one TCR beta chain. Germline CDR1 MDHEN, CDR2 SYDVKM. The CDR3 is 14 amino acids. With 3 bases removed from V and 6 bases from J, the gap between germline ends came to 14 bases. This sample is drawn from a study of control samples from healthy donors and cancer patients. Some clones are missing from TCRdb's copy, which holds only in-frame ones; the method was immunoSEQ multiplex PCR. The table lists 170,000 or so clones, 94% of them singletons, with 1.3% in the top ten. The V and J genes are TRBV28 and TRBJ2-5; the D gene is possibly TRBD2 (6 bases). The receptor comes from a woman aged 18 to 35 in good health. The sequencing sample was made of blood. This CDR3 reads CASSFRGSRKTQYF. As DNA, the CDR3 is TGTGCCAGCAGTTTTCGGGGGAGCAGAAAGACCCAGTACTTC.